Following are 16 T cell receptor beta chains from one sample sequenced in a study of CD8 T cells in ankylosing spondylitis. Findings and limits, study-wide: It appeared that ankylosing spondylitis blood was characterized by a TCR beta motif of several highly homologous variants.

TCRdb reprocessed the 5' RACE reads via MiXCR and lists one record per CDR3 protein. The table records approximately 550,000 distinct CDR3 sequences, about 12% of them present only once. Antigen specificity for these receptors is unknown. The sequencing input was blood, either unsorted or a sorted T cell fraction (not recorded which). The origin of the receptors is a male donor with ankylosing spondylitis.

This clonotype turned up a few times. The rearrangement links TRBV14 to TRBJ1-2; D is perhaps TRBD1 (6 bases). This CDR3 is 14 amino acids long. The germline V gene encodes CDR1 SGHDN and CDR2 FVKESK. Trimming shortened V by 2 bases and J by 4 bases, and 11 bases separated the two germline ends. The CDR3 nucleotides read TGTGCCAGCAGCCAACCGGACAGCCCCTATGGCTACACCTTC. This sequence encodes CASSQPDSPYGYTF.

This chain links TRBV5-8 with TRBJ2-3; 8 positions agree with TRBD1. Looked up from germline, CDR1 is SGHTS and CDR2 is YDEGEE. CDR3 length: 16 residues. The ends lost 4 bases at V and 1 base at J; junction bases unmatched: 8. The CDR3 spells CASSTGGLRGTDTQYF. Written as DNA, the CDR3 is TGTGCCAGCAGCACAGGGGGACTCCGAGGCACAGATACGCAGTATTTT. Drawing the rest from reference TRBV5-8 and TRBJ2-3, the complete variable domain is EAGVTQSPTHLIKTRGQQATLRCSPISGHTSVYWYQQALGLGLQFLLWYDEGEERNRGNFPPRFSGRQFPNYSSELNVNALELEDSALYLCASSTGGLRGTDTQYFGPGTRLTVL.

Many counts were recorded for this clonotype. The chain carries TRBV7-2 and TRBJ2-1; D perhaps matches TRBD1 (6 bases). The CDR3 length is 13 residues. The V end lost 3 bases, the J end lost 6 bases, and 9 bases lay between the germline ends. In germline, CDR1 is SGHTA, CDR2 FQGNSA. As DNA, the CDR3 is TGTGCCAGCAGCTTCACAGGGACCAATGAGCAGTTCTTC. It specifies CASSFTGTNEQFF.

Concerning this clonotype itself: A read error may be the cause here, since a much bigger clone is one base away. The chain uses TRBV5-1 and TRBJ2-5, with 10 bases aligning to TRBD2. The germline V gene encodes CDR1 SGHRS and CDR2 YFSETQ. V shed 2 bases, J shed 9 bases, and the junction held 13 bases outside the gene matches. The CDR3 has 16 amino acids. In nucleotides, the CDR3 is TGCGCCAGCAGCTTCCCGCCTAGCGGGAGAGGGGAGCCCCAGTACTTC. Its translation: CASSFPPSGRGEPQYF.

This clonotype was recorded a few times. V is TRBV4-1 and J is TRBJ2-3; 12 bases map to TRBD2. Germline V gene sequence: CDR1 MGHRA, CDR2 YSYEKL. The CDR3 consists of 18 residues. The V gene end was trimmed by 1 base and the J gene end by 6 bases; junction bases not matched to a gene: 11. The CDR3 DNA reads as TGCGCCAGCAGCCAAGGATCCGCTAGCGGGAGGGCCCGGGATACGCAGTATTTT. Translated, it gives CASSQGSASGRARDTQYF.

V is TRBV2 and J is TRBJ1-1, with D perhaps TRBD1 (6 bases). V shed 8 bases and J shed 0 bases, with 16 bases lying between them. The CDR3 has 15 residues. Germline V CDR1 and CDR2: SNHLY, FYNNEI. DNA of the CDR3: TGTGCCAGCGGGTCACAGGGAGGGATGAACACTGAAGCTTTCTTT. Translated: CASGSQGGMNTEAFF.

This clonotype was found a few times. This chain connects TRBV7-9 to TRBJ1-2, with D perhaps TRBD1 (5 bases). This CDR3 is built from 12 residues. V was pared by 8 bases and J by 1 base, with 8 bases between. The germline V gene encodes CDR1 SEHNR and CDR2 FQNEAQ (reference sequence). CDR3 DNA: TGTGCCAGCCCGGGACTTAACTATGGCTACACCTTC. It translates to CASPGLNYGYTF.

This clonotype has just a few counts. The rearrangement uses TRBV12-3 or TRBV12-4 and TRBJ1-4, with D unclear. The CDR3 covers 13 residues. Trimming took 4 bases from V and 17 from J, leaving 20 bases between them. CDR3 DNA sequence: TGTGCCAGCAGTTCTAACATTCGAGGTGGAAAATTTTTT. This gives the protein CASSSNIRGGKFF.

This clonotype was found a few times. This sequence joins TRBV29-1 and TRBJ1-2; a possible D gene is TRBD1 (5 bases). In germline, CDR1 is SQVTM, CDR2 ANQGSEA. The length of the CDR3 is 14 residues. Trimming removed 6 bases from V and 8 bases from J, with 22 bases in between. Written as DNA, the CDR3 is TGCAGCGTCCTGAACCTTAGAGGGGTCGAAGGCTACACCTTC. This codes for CSVLNLRGVEGYTF.

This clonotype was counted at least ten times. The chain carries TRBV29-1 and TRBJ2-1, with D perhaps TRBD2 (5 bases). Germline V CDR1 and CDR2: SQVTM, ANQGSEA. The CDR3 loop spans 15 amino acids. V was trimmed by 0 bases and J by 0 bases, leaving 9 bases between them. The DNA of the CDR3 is TGCAGCGTTGAAGATTTAGGGAGCTCCTACAATGAGCAGTTCTTC. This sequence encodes CSVEDLGSSYNEQFF.

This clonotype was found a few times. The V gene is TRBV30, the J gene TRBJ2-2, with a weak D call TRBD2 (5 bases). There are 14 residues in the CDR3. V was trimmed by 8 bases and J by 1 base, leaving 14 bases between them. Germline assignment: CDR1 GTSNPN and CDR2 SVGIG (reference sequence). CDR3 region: CAGTSGRNTGELFF. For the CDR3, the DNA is TGTGCCGGAACTAGTGGGAGGAACACCGGGGAGCTGTTTTTT.

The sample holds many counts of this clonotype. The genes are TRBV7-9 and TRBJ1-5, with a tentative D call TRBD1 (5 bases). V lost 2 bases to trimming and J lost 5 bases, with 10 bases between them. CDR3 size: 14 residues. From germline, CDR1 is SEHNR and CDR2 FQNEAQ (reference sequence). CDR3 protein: CASSLFGADQPQHF. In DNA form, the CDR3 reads TGTGCCAGCAGCTTATTCGGGGCGGATCAGCCCCAGCATTTT.

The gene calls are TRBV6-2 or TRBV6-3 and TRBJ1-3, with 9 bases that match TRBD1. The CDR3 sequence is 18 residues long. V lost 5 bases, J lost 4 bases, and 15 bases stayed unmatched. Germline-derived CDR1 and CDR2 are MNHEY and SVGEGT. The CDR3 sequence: CASSLLGQGPRRGNTIYF. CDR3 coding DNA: TGTGCCAGCAGTCTTTTGGGACAGGGTCCTCGGCGCGGAAACACCATATATTTT.

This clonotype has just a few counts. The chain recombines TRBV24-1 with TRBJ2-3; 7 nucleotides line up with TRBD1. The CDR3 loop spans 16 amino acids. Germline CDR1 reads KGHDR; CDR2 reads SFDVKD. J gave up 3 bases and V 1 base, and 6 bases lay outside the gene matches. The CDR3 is CATSDFKGASTDTQYF. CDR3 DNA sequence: TGTGCCACCAGTGATTTTAAGGGGGCTAGTACAGATACGCAGTATTTT.

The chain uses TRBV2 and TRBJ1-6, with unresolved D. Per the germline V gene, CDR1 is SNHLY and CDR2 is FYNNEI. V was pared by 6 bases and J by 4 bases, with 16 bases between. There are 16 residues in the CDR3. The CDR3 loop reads CASRGVTAAYNSPLHF. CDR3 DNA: TGTGCCAGCAGGGGAGTAACAGCTGCGTATAATTCACCCCTCCACTTT.

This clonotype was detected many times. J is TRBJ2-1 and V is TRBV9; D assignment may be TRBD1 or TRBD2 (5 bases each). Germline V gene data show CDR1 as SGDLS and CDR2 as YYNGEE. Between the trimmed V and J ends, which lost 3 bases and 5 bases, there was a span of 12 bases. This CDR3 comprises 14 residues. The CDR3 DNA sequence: TGTGCCAGCAGCGCCACCGGGACCCACAATGAGCAGTTCTTC. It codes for CASSATGTHNEQFF.